These 31 T cell receptor beta chains were sequenced from one sample in a study of shared clonotypes between healthy human individuals. Naive-designated CD8 cells lacked CD45RO, were positively enriched for CCR7, and omitted terminally differentiated effector memory CD45RA+ cells. Clones were sequenced by immunoSEQ multiplex PCR, and TCRdb holds only the in-frame ones, with some missing. The table includes nearly 2 million clones, roughly 94% detected once. Sequences were obtained from naive CD8+ T cells sorted from blood. Source of these receptors: a man between 18 and 29 years old in good health.

V usage is TRBV5-5 and J usage is TRBJ2-1, with 9 bases that match TRBD2. The CDR3 loop spans 16 amino acids. Trimming took 2 bases from V and 1 from J; bases not matched to a gene: 4. Germline CDR1 SGHKS, CDR2 YYEKEE (reference sequence). In DNA form, the CDR3 reads TGTGCCAGCAGCTTCGTCGCGGGGGGGTCCTACAATGAGCAGTTCTTC. As protein: CASSFVAGGSYNEQFF.

The chain joins TRBV4-2 to TRBJ2-3, with 10 positions matching TRBD2. V lost 1 base to trimming and J lost 0 bases; unmatched junction nucleotides: 4. The CDR3 is made up of 17 amino acids. The V gene's germline CDR1 is LGHNA and CDR2 YNFKEQ. The CDR3 DNA is TGTGCCAGCAGCCAAGTAATAGCGGGGGGAAGCACAGATACGCAGTATTTT. Translating gives CASSQVIAGGSTDTQYF.

The V and J genes are TRBV28 and TRBJ1-4; a possible D gene is TRBD1 (6 bases). There are 16 residues in the CDR3. Per the germline V gene, CDR1 is MDHEN and CDR2 is SYDVKM. Trimming took off 7 bases at V and 8 bases at J, with 23 bases between the two ends. The CDR3 DNA reads as TGTGCCAGCAACCCCCTCTGGGGGGGCGGGGGGGAAAAACTGTTTTTT. This encodes CASNPLWGGGGEKLFF. Variable domain in full (rest from reference TRBV28 and TRBJ1-4): DVKVTQSSRYLVKRTGEKVFLECVQDMDHENMFWYRQDPGLGLRLIYFSYDVKMKEKGDIPEGYSVSREKKERFSLILESASTNQTSMYLCASNPLWGGGGEKLFFGSGTQLSVL.

The chain links TRBV2 to TRBJ2-7, with TRBD2 matching 8 bases. V was clipped by 6 bases and J by 0 bases; unmatched bases: 13. The CDR3 sequence is 17 residues long. Germline assignment: CDR1 SNHLY and CDR2 FYNNEI. The chain's CDR3 is CASRGGLAGPSSYEQYF. The CDR3 DNA reads as TGTGCCAGCAGGGGGGGGCTAGCGGGCCCGAGCTCCTACGAGCAGTACTTC.

This clone was detected only once. The gene calls are TRBV19 and TRBJ2-2; D gene uncertain. Germline V gene lookup returns CDR1 LNHDA and CDR2 SQIVND (reference sequence). The germline V and J ends were trimmed by 7 bases and 6 bases, with 9 bases remaining between them. This CDR3 is 12 amino acids long. The DNA for the CDR3 is TGTGCCAGTACTTTTGGGGCCGGGGAGCTGTTTTTT. Translated, it gives CASTFGAGELFF.

This chain joins TRBV4-1 and TRBJ1-5; D unresolved. The germline CDR1 and CDR2 sequences are MGHRA and YSYEKL. The germline V and J ends were trimmed by 4 bases and 4 bases, with 8 bases remaining between them. The CDR3 has 13 amino acids. In DNA, the CDR3 is TGCGCCAGCAGCCCCCGAGGGAATCAGCCCCAGCATTTT. Protein sequence: CASSPRGNQPQHF.

This sequence joins TRBV4-3 and TRBJ2-3; D ambiguous. The CDR3 runs to 13 residues. Trimming removed 4 bases at V and 4 bases at J, with 9 bases between. CDR1 and CDR2 from the germline V gene are LGHNA and YSLEER. CDR3 nucleotide sequence: TGCGCCAGCAGCCCCGAACGTTCAGATACGCAGTATTTT. Its translation: CASSPERSDTQYF.

The rearrangement uses TRBV7-2 and TRBJ2-7; the D is unclear. This CDR3 region has 14 residues. CDR1 SGHTA and CDR2 FQGNSA come from the germline V gene. Trimming shortened V by 5 bases and J by 0 bases, and 11 bases separated the two germline ends. In nucleotides, the CDR3 is TGTGCCAGCAGCCAATATATTGGCTCCTACGAGCAGTACTTC. Amino acids: CASSQYIGSYEQYF.

Regarding this clone: The same CDR3 also results from other DNA sequences found in this sample. This rearrangement joins TRBV7-9 to TRBJ2-1, with D perhaps matching TRBD2 (5 bases). This CDR3 spans 17 amino acids. In germline, CDR1 is SEHNR, CDR2 FQNEAQ (reference sequence). V lost 0 bases and J 0 bases, leaving 12 bases between the germline ends. CDR3 DNA: TGTGCCAGCAGCTTAGCGCTTGCGGGTAGCTCCTACAATGAGCAGTTCTTC. Translating gives CASSLALAGSSYNEQFF.

This clone appeared a single time. The chain couples TRBV30 to TRBJ2-3; TRBD2 matches at 9 bases. The germline gives CDR1 GTSNPN, CDR2 SVGIG (reference sequence). The J segment lost 1 base and the V segment lost 0 bases, leaving 2 bases of the junction unmatched. This CDR3 contains 15 residues. The CDR3 loop reads CAWSVVAGGTDTQYF. In nucleotides, the CDR3 is TGTGCCTGGAGTGTGGTAGCGGGGGGCACAGATACGCAGTATTTT. Looking up the rest from reference TRBV30 and TRBJ2-3 gives the full variable domain: SQTIHQWPATLVQPVGSPLSLECTVEGTSNPNLYWYRQAAGRGLQLLFYSVGIGQISSEVPQNLSASRPQDRQFILSSKKLLLSDSGFYLCAWSVVAGGTDTQYFGPGTRLTVL.

The chain has TRBV30 and TRBJ2-7, with TRBD1 matching over 9 bases. This CDR3 spans 13 amino acids. Trimming removed 5 bases from V and 6 bases from J; junction bases left unmatched: 8. The germline CDR1 and CDR2 sequences are GTSNPN and SVGIG (reference sequence). DNA of the CDR3: TGTGCCTGGGAAGGACAGGGGACCTCCGAGCAGTACTTC. This codes for CAWEGQGTSEQYF. Full variable domain (rest looked up from reference TRBV30 and TRBJ2-7): SQTIHQWPATLVQPVGSPLSLECTVEGTSNPNLYWYRQAAGRGLQLLFYSVGIGQISSEVPQNLSASRPQDRQFILSSKKLLLSDSGFYLCAWEGQGTSEQYFGPGTRLTVT.

This chain uses TRBV6-6 with TRBJ2-5; 8 nucleotides agree with TRBD2. CDR1 is MNHNY, CDR2 SVGAGI, per germline (reference sequence). The CDR3 loop spans 11 amino acids. V lost 7 bases to trimming and J lost 10 bases; unmatched junction nucleotides: 5. CDR3 sequence (DNA): TGTGCCAGCACCAGCGGGAGAGGCCAGTACTTC. Its translation is CASTSGRGQYF.

With respect to this clone: This CDR3 is also generated by other DNA sequences in the sample. V and J are TRBV5-1 and TRBJ2-7; tentatively, D is TRBD2 (6 bases). The CDR3 runs 13 residues. The germline CDR1 and CDR2 sequences are SGHRS and YFSETQ. V shed 0 bases and J shed 4 bases, with 8 bases lying between them. This chain's CDR3 is CASSLETSYEQYF. CDR3 in DNA: TGCGCCAGCAGCTTGGAGACTAGTTACGAGCAGTACTTC.

The gene calls are TRBV2 and TRBJ1-1; D is unresolved. Germline V CDR1 and CDR2: SNHLY, FYNNEI. The length of the CDR3 is 12 residues. V dropped 5 bases and J dropped 5 bases, with 9 bases sitting between them. CDR3 nucleotide sequence: TGTGCCAGCAGTCTACCTGGTACTGAAGCTTTCTTT. Its translation: CASSLPGTEAFF.

V gene TRBV19 combines with J gene TRBJ1-5; 10 nucleotides agree with TRBD1. Trimming cost V 7 bases and J 5 bases; bases outside gene matches: 11. The CDR3 consists of 16 residues. The germline V gene encodes CDR1 LNHDA and CDR2 SQIVND (reference sequence). The CDR3 DNA sequence: TGTGCCAGTACCCCAGAGGGACAGGGGAAGGATCAGCCCCAGCATTTT. This sequence encodes CASTPEGQGKDQPQHF.

This chain links TRBV2 with TRBJ1-2; D perhaps matches TRBD1 (5 bases). The CDR3 spans 14 residues. Germline-derived CDR1 and CDR2 are SNHLY and FYNNEI. The V and J ends lost 3 bases and 6 bases respectively, with 14 bases between them. CDR3: CASSEAAGRDGYTF. The DNA of the CDR3 is TGTGCCAGCAGTGAGGCGGCAGGGAGGGATGGCTACACCTTC.

The V and J genes are TRBV7-9 and TRBJ1-2; 8 bases map to TRBD1. V shed 3 bases and J 4 bases; nucleotides not matched to a gene: 10. Germline V lookup: CDR1 SEHNR, CDR2 FQNEAQ (reference sequence). The CDR3 runs to 16 residues. CDR3 region: CASSFLSYGTGYGYTF. The CDR3 nucleotides are TGTGCCAGCAGCTTCCTATCTTACGGGACAGGCTATGGCTACACCTTC.

V gene TRBV19 combines with J gene TRBJ2-7, with 7 bases matching TRBD2. The CDR3 is made up of 14 amino acids. The J segment lost 3 bases and the V segment lost 5 bases, leaving 7 bases of the junction unmatched. From germline, CDR1 is LNHDA and CDR2 SQIVND (reference sequence). The CDR3 region has the DNA TGTGCCAGTAGTTCGCTAGCGGACGACTACGAGCAGTACTTC. Translating it yields CASSSLADDYEQYF.

The chain employs TRBV6-5 and TRBJ2-1; D gene uncertain. The V and J ends lost 0 bases and 7 bases respectively, with 10 bases between them. Per the germline V gene, CDR1 is MNHEY and CDR2 is SVGAGI. The CDR3 covers 14 residues. Here the CDR3 reads CASSYSALNNEQFF. CDR3 bases: TGTGCCAGCAGTTACTCGGCCCTGAATAATGAGCAGTTCTTC.

Concerning this clone: Other DNA sequences in this sample translate to the same CDR3. This chain uses TRBV10-1 with TRBJ2-7; D is unclear. The CDR3 loop spans 12 amino acids. CDR1 and CDR2 from the germline V gene are WNHNN and SYGVQD (reference sequence). Trimming cost V 3 bases and J 2 bases, with 5 bases left between them. The CDR3 is CASSDSPYEQYF. CDR3 sequence (DNA): TGCGCCAGCAGTGACAGTCCCTACGAGCAGTACTTC.

This rearrangement joins TRBV11-2 to TRBJ2-7; no clear D. Germline CDR1 SGHAT, CDR2 FQNNGV. The CDR3 has 14 residues. V shed 0 bases and J shed 5 bases, with 11 bases lying between them. The CDR3 DNA reads as TGTGCCAGCAGCTTAGATACTTCCCGCGACGAGCAGTACTTC. Translating gives CASSLDTSRDEQYF.

J is TRBJ1-1 and V is TRBV7-9; TRBD1 might be the D (6 bases). CDR1 and CDR2 (germline): SEHNR, FQNEAQ (reference sequence). Trimming pared 5 bases from V and 0 bases from J, leaving 13 bases between. There are 15 residues in the CDR3. CDR3 coding DNA: TGTGCCAGCAGCCCCGAACAGGGCATGAACACTGAAGCTTTCTTT. Its protein product is CASSPEQGMNTEAFF.

In regard to this clone: Other DNA sequences of this sample code for an identical CDR3. V is TRBV5-1 and J is TRBJ2-1, with 15 bases that match TRBD2. The CDR3 totals 17 residues. Germline V gene sequence: CDR1 SGHRS, CDR2 YFSETQ. J lost 5 bases, V lost 3 bases, and 6 bases had no gene match. The CDR3 DNA is TGCGCCAGCAGCTCAGGACTAGCGGGAGGGCCAAACAATGAGCAGTTCTTC. Amino acids: CASSSGLAGGPNNEQFF.

J is TRBJ2-2 and V is TRBV4-1; D not resolved. Germline-derived CDR1 and CDR2 are MGHRA and YSYEKL. There are 13 residues in the CDR3. Trimming pared 1 base from V and 6 bases from J, leaving 6 bases between. CDR3 sequence: CASSQGPAGELFF. DNA of the CDR3: TGCGCCAGCAGCCAAGGTCCCGCCGGGGAGCTGTTTTTT.

The CDR3 DNA follows: TGTGCCAGCAGCGTAGGAAGTAGCGTGTGGGAGCAGTACTTC. It translates to CASSVGSSVWEQYF. The gene calls are TRBV9 and TRBJ2-7; TRBD2 is a possible D gene (5 bases). The germline CDR1 and CDR2 sequences are SGDLS and YYNGEE. This CDR3 spans 14 amino acids. Trimming took 0 bases from V and 7 from J, leaving 14 bases between them.

The gene calls are TRBV14 and TRBJ2-7; 7 nucleotides line up with TRBD1. The CDR3 length is 13 residues. Germline V gene sequence: CDR1 SGHDN, CDR2 FVKESK. V dropped 4 bases and J dropped 3; count of bases not matched to a gene: 3. DNA for the CDR3: TGTGCCAGCAGCCGCAGGGGGTTCTACGAGCAGTACTTC. It yields the protein CASSRRGFYEQYF.

The V and J genes are TRBV7-9 and TRBJ2-3; no clear D gene. Per the germline V gene, CDR1 is SEHNR and CDR2 is FQNEAQ (reference sequence). The CDR3 runs to 12 residues. Deletions cut 5 bases from V and 5 bases from J, with 8 bases between. DNA for the CDR3: TGTGCCAGCAGCCATGTACTAGATACGCAGTATTTT. It translates to CASSHVLDTQYF.

V and J are TRBV25-1 and TRBJ2-5, with 9 bases identical to TRBD1. CDR1 and CDR2 from the germline V gene are MGHDK and SYGVNS. The length of the CDR3 is 12 residues. With 8 bases clipped from V and 4 bases from J, the junction kept 2 bases outside the gene matches. The CDR3 region is CASLGQGETQYF. The CDR3, as DNA: TGTGCCAGCTTGGGACAGGGAGAGACCCAGTACTTC.

The rearrangement joins TRBV21-1 to TRBJ2-3; the table's D call TRBD1 went unverified against the DNA. TRBV21-1 is termed a pseudogene. The CDR3 totals 16 residues. CDR3 in DNA: TGTGCCAGCAGCAAAGCGGAGACAGGGAGCACAGATACGCAGTATTTT. Protein sequence: CASSKAETGSTDTQYF.

The chain joins TRBV6-5 to TRBJ2-7, with D tentatively TRBD1 or TRBD2 (5 bases each). The CDR3 has 15 residues. V was pared by 7 bases and J by 2 bases, with 18 bases between. The germline V gene has CDR1 MNHEY and CDR2 SVGAGI. This CDR3 is CASTSPGPRAYEQYF. In DNA, the CDR3 is TGTGCCAGCACCTCCCCGGGACCCCGAGCCTACGAGCAGTACTTC.

The gene calls are TRBV5-1 and TRBJ2-1; no definite D call. Looked up from germline, CDR1 is SGHRS and CDR2 is YFSETQ. This CDR3 comprises 15 residues. V dropped 0 bases and J dropped 2 bases, with 9 bases sitting between them. CDR3 sequence: CASSLDLSAYNEQFF. Here the CDR3 DNA reads TGCGCCAGCAGCTTGGATTTGTCAGCCTACAATGAGCAGTTCTTC.